This T cell receptor (beta chain) was captured in a study of T-cell memory formation after mild COVID-19. Study background: Most TCR clusters belonged to a single donor. Overall study results and limits: Pre-infection memory carried some responding clones, suggesting that cross-reactive memory joined. A second wave expanding day 15 to 37 was CD4+-biased; contracting clones were balanced.

TCRdb called the 5' RACE reads again in MiXCR, with one record for every CDR3 protein. The data contain about 210,000 distinct CDR3 sequences, approximately 30% of them seen just once; the ten biggest clones take up approximately 10%. Trimming shortened V by 3 bases and J by 11 bases, and 21 bases separated the two germline ends. The CDR3 sequence is 15 residues long. Germline V CDR1 and CDR2: MGHRA, YSYEKL. Notes on this clonotype: Its target is not known.

The sample taken for sequencing was PBMCs or a T cell subset sorted from them (not recorded which). The chain joins TRBV4-1 to TRBJ2-3; D tentatively reads TRBD1 or TRBD2 (6 bases each). The clonotype comes from an adult woman who had mild COVID-19 (a few samples of this study predate the infection). Cell type and time point are not known. This CDR3 is CASSHWDSIPRGQYF. The CDR3 coding sequence is TGCGCCAGCAGCCACTGGGACTCCATTCCCAGGGGGCAGTATTTT.